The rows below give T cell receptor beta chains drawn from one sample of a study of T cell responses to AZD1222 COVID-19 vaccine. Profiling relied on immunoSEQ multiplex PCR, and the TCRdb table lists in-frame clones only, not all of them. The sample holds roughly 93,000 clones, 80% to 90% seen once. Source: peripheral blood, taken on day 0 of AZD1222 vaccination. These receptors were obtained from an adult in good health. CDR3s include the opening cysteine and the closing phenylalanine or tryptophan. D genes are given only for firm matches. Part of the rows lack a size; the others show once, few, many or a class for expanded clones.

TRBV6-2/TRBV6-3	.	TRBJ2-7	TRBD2	TGTGCCAGCAGTTCACCTAGCGGGGGCCGCCGATACGAGCAGTACTTC	CASSSPSGGRRYEQYF
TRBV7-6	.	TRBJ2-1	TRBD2	TGTGCCAGCAGCTCTAGGACTAGCGGGGCTCCTTCCTACAATGAGCAGTTCTTC	CASSSRTSGAPSYNEQFF
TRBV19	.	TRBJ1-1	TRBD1	TGTGCCAGTAGTATAGCAGGGGGCACTGAAGCTTTCTTT	CASSIAGGTEAFF
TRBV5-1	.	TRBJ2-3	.	TGCGCCAGCACTCTCCGGGGGTTCACAGATACGCAGTATTTT	CASTLRGFTDTQYF
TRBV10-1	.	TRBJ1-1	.	TGCGCCAGCAGTATGGGGAACACTGAAGCTTTCTTT	CASSMGNTEAFF
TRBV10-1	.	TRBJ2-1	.	TGCGCCAGCAGTGAACAGGCAGGGAGCTCCTACAATGAGCAGTTCTTC	CASSEQAGSSYNEQFF
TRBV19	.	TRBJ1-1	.	TGTGCCAGTAGTTCGCAGGACATTCGAGTAGCTTTCTTT	CASSSQDIRVAFF
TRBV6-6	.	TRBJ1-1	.	TGTGCCAGCAGTTACAAAATTGAAGCTTTCTTT	CASSYKIEAFF
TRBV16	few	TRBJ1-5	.	TGTGCCAGCAGCCTCTCCTGGACAGATCAGCCCCAGCATTTT	CASSLSWTDQPQHF
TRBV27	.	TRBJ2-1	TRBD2	TGTGCCAGCAGTTACGGGGGGGCCGCCAATGAGCAGTTCTTC	CASSYGGAANEQFF
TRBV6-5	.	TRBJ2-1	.	TGTGCCAGCAGTTCCCCAGGGGACCCCTACAATGAGCAGTTCTTC	CASSSPGDPYNEQFF
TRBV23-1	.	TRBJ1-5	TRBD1	TGCGCCAGCAGTCGAAGGGGACAGGGCGTGATTCAGCCCCAGCATTTT	CASSRRGQGVIQPQHF
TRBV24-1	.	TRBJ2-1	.	TGTGCCACCAGTGAGTCCGGGAGCCTCGATGAGCAGTTCTTC	CATSESGSLDEQFF
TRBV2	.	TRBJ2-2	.	TGTGCCAGCAGTGGGCGGGAAGGGGCCGGGGAGCTGTTTTTT	CASSGREGAGELFF
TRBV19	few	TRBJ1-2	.	TGTGCCAGTAGTATTCGAACAGGATACAACTATGGCTACACCTTC	CASSIRTGYNYGYTF
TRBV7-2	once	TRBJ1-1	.	TGTGCCAGCAGATTCCCCGGGGGCCAGAACACTGAAGCTTTCTTT	CASRFPGGQNTEAFF
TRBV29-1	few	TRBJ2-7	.	TGCAGCGTTGAAGTTGGGGGCCGGGGTGAGCAGTACTTC	CSVEVGGRGEQYF
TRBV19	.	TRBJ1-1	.	TGTGCCAGTAGTATAGTGAGGGGAAGGACTGAAGCTTTCTTT	CASSIVRGRTEAFF
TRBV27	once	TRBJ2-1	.	TGTGCCAGCAGTTTGCGACAGGACCTCTACAATGAGCAGTTCTTC	CASSLRQDLYNEQFF
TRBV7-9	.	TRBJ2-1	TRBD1	TGTGCCAGCAGCTCCGGACAGGGGGTCGTTAATGAGCAGTTCTTC	CASSSGQGVVNEQFF
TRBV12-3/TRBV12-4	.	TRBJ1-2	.	TGTGCCAGCAGTTTGGAACCCGGCGGCTACACCTTC	CASSLEPGGYTF
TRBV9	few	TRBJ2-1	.	TGTGCCAGCAGCGTAGAAGGGGCGGACTACAATGAGCAGTTCTTC	CASSVEGADYNEQFF
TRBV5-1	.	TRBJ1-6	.	TGCGCCAGCAGCCGCGGGGTAGGAGGGGATTCACCCCTCCACTTT	CASSRGVGGDSPLHF
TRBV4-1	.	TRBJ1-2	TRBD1	TGCGCCAGCAGCCATCATCGCGGGACAGGGGGCCGTCAGAACTATGGCTACACCTTC	CASSHHRGTGGRQNYGYTF
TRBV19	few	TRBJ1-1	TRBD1	TGTGCCAGCGCCAAGGACAGGGTGACTGAAGCTTTCTTT	CASAKDRVTEAFF
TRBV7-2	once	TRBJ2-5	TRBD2	TGTGCCAGCAGCCGTACTAGCGGGGGTACCCAAGAGACCCAGTACTTC	CASSRTSGGTQETQYF